This T cell receptor beta chain originates from a study of T-cell reconstitution after alpha-beta-depleted transplantation in children. Study-wide results and caveats: When one year had passed after transplant, most T-cell counts and diversity came from newly produced T cells. Reported findings indicate that, about two months after transplant, alpha-beta T cells came from several hundred expanded clones, which were derived from non-depleted graft cells. Some patients' high day-60 TCRbeta diversity was attributed to recipient cells surviving conditioning.

This clonotype was observed many times. Its cognate antigen is unknown. Preparing the TCRbeta library involved the use of unique molecular identifiers. TCRdb processed the PCR reads anew with MiXCR; each CDR3 protein has one entry. This table has approximately 520,000 distinct CDR3 sequences, roughly 10% appearing once. Trimming at V came to 6 bases and at J to 5 bases, leaving 7 bases not matched to a gene. This CDR3 contains 14 residues. Germline V gene lookup returns CDR1 ENHRY and CDR2 SYGVKD. The source of this sequence is a female patient between 2 and 15 years old who had a stem cell transplant for aplastic anemia, so the T cells may come from the graft donor. The sample in question was PBMCs, mostly from graft donor cells, obtained 180 days after TCRalphabeta/CD19-depleted stem cell transplant. The gene calls are TRBV10-3 and TRBJ2-5; 9 positions match TRBD2. For the CDR3, the DNA is TGTGCCATCAGATCGACTAGCGGAGGGGAGACCCAGTACTTC. It codes for CAIRSTSGGETQYF.